These T cell receptor beta chains were read from a single sample in a study of blood T cell repertoires in COVID-19. Data came from immunoSEQ multiplex PCR; TCRdb stores just in-frame clones and leaves some out. The profile shows approximately 170,000 clones, roughly 90% of them singletons. The specimen sequenced was peripheral blood. These receptors all stem from a woman aged 70-85 years with acute or convalescent COVID-19. The CDR3 runs from the conserved cysteine through the conserved F or W. A D gene is named only where the DNA matches it firmly. A row's size may be missing; if present it is once, few, many or a size class.

d_call: NA; v_call: TRBV7-9; clone_size: NA; j_call: TRBJ2-5; cdr3_nt: TGTGCCAGCAGCGGATCACTAGCTAGGTGGGGCCAAGAGACCCAGTACTTC; cdr3_aa: CASSGSLARWGQETQYF
d_call: TRBD1; v_call: TRBV7-2; clone_size: NA; j_call: TRBJ2-7; cdr3_nt: TGTGCCAGCAGCTTAGAAAGGGGGCTCTACGAGCAGTACTTC; cdr3_aa: CASSLERGLYEQYF
d_call: NA; v_call: TRBV18; clone_size: NA; j_call: TRBJ2-1; cdr3_nt: TGTGCCAGCTCACCAGGTAGGAGCTCCTACAATGAGCAGTTCTTC; cdr3_aa: CASSPGRSSYNEQFF
d_call: NA; v_call: TRBV3-1/TRBV3-2; clone_size: NA; j_call: TRBJ2-7; cdr3_nt: TGTGCCAGCAGCCAAAGGTGGGCATCCTCCTACGAGCAGTACTTC; cdr3_aa: CASSQRWASSYEQYF
d_call: NA; v_call: TRBV4-3; clone_size: NA; j_call: TRBJ1-1; cdr3_nt: TGCGCCAGCAGCCAAGATGCGAGGGTGCATCCACCCACTGAAGCTTTCTTT; cdr3_aa: CASSQDARVHPPTEAFF
d_call: NA; v_call: TRBV6-5; clone_size: NA; j_call: TRBJ2-7; cdr3_nt: TGTGCCAGCAGGCAGGCCAGCTCCTACGAGCAGTACTTC; cdr3_aa: CASRQASSYEQYF
d_call: NA; v_call: TRBV6-6; clone_size: NA; j_call: TRBJ1-5; cdr3_nt: TGTGCCAGCAGTTACCCCTATCCGGGGAAAAATCAGCCCCAGCATTTT; cdr3_aa: CASSYPYPGKNQPQHF
d_call: TRBD2; v_call: TRBV5-1; clone_size: NA; j_call: TRBJ2-2; cdr3_nt: TGCGCCAGCAGCTTCGCGGGAGTCACCGGGGAGCTGTTTTTT; cdr3_aa: CASSFAGVTGELFF
d_call: NA; v_call: TRBV18; clone_size: NA; j_call: TRBJ1-6; cdr3_nt: TGTGCCAGCTCACTCACACAGGTTGATCGGAATTCACCCCTCCACTTT; cdr3_aa: CASSLTQVDRNSPLHF
d_call: TRBD1; v_call: TRBV9; clone_size: NA; j_call: TRBJ1-2; cdr3_nt: TGTGCCAGCAGCCCTGGACAGGGGAACTATGGCTACACCTTC; cdr3_aa: CASSPGQGNYGYTF
d_call: NA; v_call: TRBV5-6; clone_size: few; j_call: TRBJ1-5; cdr3_nt: TGTGCCAGCAGCTTGTGGGGGCCTCGCGATCAGCCCCAGCATTTT; cdr3_aa: CASSLWGPRDQPQHF
d_call: NA; v_call: TRBV13; clone_size: NA; j_call: TRBJ1-3; cdr3_nt: TGTGCCAGCAGCCGGACAGTTGGAAACACCATATATTTT; cdr3_aa: CASSRTVGNTIYF
d_call: NA; v_call: TRBV20-1; clone_size: NA; j_call: TRBJ1-5; cdr3_nt: TGCAGTGCTAGTCACACAGGGTTGGGCAATCAGCCCCAGCATTTT; cdr3_aa: CSASHTGLGNQPQHF
d_call: TRBD1; v_call: TRBV5-6; clone_size: NA; j_call: TRBJ1-1; cdr3_nt: TGTGCCAGCAGCTGGACAGGGAGTACTGAAGCTTTCTTT; cdr3_aa: CASSWTGSTEAFF
d_call: TRBD1; v_call: TRBV6-5; clone_size: NA; j_call: TRBJ1-2; cdr3_nt: TGTGCCAGCAGCCGACAGGGATCTAACTATGGCTACACCTTC; cdr3_aa: CASSRQGSNYGYTF
d_call: TRBD2; v_call: TRBV27; clone_size: NA; j_call: TRBJ2-3; cdr3_nt: TGTGCCAGCAGTTTAGGCACCGGGACTATAGATATGCAGTATTTT; cdr3_aa: CASSLGTGTIDMQYF
d_call: NA; v_call: TRBV19; clone_size: NA; j_call: TRBJ2-3; cdr3_nt: TGTGCCAGTAGAAGGGAGGCCTTCACAGATACGCAGTATTTT; cdr3_aa: CASRREAFTDTQYF
d_call: TRBD1; v_call: TRBV27; clone_size: NA; j_call: TRBJ1-5; cdr3_nt: TGTGCCAGCAGCCTCCGACAGGGATCCAATCAGCCCCAGCATTTT; cdr3_aa: CASSLRQGSNQPQHF
d_call: NA; v_call: TRBV5-1; clone_size: NA; j_call: TRBJ2-7; cdr3_nt: TGCGCCAGCAGCCCCCGGACAGTAGGATCCTACGAGCAGTACTTC; cdr3_aa: CASSPRTVGSYEQYF
d_call: NA; v_call: TRBV5-8; clone_size: NA; j_call: TRBJ2-2; cdr3_nt: TGTGCCAGCATCCCGGGGGAGTTGGCGGGGACGAACACCGGGGAGCTGTTTTTT; cdr3_aa: CASIPGELAGTNTGELFF
d_call: TRBD2; v_call: TRBV19; clone_size: NA; j_call: TRBJ2-1; cdr3_nt: TGTGCCAGTAGTCTAGCGGGGGATCTCGATGAGCAGTTCTTC; cdr3_aa: CASSLAGDLDEQFF
d_call: TRBD1; v_call: TRBV6-5; clone_size: NA; j_call: TRBJ1-2; cdr3_nt: TGTGCCAGCAGTTACTCGGGGACAGGGTTTGGCTACACCTTC; cdr3_aa: CASSYSGTGFGYTF
d_call: TRBD2; v_call: TRBV5-8; clone_size: NA; j_call: TRBJ2-1; cdr3_nt: TGTGCCAGCAGCTTGGGGGCTAGCGGGGTCCTCAGGCAGTTCTTC; cdr3_aa: CASSLGASGVLRQFF
d_call: TRBD1; v_call: TRBV10-3; clone_size: NA; j_call: TRBJ1-1; cdr3_nt: TGTGCCATCAGAGAAACAGGGGTAGCTTTCTTT; cdr3_aa: CAIRETGVAFF
d_call: TRBD1; v_call: TRBV10-3; clone_size: NA; j_call: TRBJ1-6; cdr3_nt: TGTGCCATCAGTGAGTCGCAGGGGGGCGGTAATTCACCCCTCCACTTT; cdr3_aa: CAISESQGGGNSPLHF
d_call: TRBD2; v_call: TRBV6-2/TRBV6-3; clone_size: NA; j_call: TRBJ2-7; cdr3_nt: TGTGCCAGCAGTCCACACACGCTAGCGGGGGGCCGGATCGAGCAGTACTTC; cdr3_aa: CASSPHTLAGGRIEQYF
d_call: NA; v_call: TRBV4-3; clone_size: NA; j_call: TRBJ2-7; cdr3_nt: TGCGCCAGCAGCCAAGATGCGGGGGCCTCCTACGAGCAGTACTTC; cdr3_aa: CASSQDAGASYEQYF
d_call: NA; v_call: TRBV3-1/TRBV3-2; clone_size: NA; j_call: TRBJ2-3; cdr3_nt: TGTGCCAGCAGCCCTCTGCGGGACTTCTCCACAGATACGCAGTATTTT; cdr3_aa: CASSPLRDFSTDTQYF
d_call: NA; v_call: TRBV4-2; clone_size: few; j_call: TRBJ2-7; cdr3_nt: TGTGCCAGCAGCCAAGGAACAGGGACCTACGAGCAGTACTTC; cdr3_aa: CASSQGTGTYEQYF
d_call: TRBD1; v_call: TRBV4-2; clone_size: NA; j_call: TRBJ1-1; cdr3_nt: TGTGCCAGCAGCCAAGATCGGGACAGGAGAGGGGCTTTCTTT; cdr3_aa: CASSQDRDRRGAFF
d_call: NA; v_call: TRBV5-1; clone_size: NA; j_call: TRBJ2-1; cdr3_nt: TGCGCCAGCAGCTTGGGACAGACGTTCTACAATGAGCAGTTCTTC; cdr3_aa: CASSLGQTFYNEQFF
d_call: TRBD1; v_call: TRBV5-1; clone_size: NA; j_call: TRBJ2-7; cdr3_nt: TGCGCCAGCAGCGGGTCGGACAGGGGTCTCTTTCTCGAGCAGTACTTC; cdr3_aa: CASSGSDRGLFLEQYF
d_call: TRBD1; v_call: TRBV15; clone_size: once; j_call: TRBJ1-2; cdr3_nt: TGTGCCACCAGCAGACCCGGGACAGGATATGGCTACACCTTC; cdr3_aa: CATSRPGTGYGYTF
d_call: TRBD2; v_call: TRBV12-5; clone_size: NA; j_call: TRBJ2-3; cdr3_nt: TGTGCTAGTGGTTGGGGGACTAGTCGCACAGATACGCAGTATTTT; cdr3_aa: CASGWGTSRTDTQYF
d_call: TRBD1; v_call: TRBV11-2; clone_size: NA; j_call: TRBJ1-2; cdr3_nt: TGTGCCAGCAGCAGACCGGGACAGCGCTATGGCTACACCTTC; cdr3_aa: CASSRPGQRYGYTF
d_call: NA; v_call: TRBV10-3; clone_size: NA; j_call: TRBJ1-6; cdr3_nt: TGTGCCACCCGGGAGGATTCACCCCTCCACTTT; cdr3_aa: CATREDSPLHF
d_call: NA; v_call: TRBV5-4; clone_size: NA; j_call: TRBJ1-2; cdr3_nt: TGTGCCAGCAGCTTGGATAGTTATGGCTACACCTTC; cdr3_aa: CASSLDSYGYTF
d_call: NA; v_call: TRBV7-2; clone_size: NA; j_call: TRBJ1-2; cdr3_nt: TGTGCCAGCAGCTTGGTAGGGGGGGGAGGCTACACCTTC; cdr3_aa: CASSLVGGGGYTF
d_call: NA; v_call: TRBV19; clone_size: once; j_call: TRBJ1-1; cdr3_nt: TGTGCCAGTAGTATAAGCCCGGTGAACACTGAAGCTTTCTTT; cdr3_aa: CASSISPVNTEAFF
d_call: TRBD1; v_call: TRBV6-1; clone_size: NA; j_call: TRBJ1-3; cdr3_nt: TGTGCCAGCAGACAGACAGGGAACTCTGGAAACACCATATATTTT; cdr3_aa: CASRQTGNSGNTIYF
d_call: NA; v_call: TRBV27; clone_size: NA; j_call: TRBJ1-6; cdr3_nt: TGTGCCAGCGCGCCTAGAGGGTGGGGTAATTCACCCCTCCACTTT; cdr3_aa: CASAPRGWGNSPLHF
d_call: NA; v_call: TRBV7-8; clone_size: NA; j_call: TRBJ1-1; cdr3_nt: TGTGCCAGCAGCACCGCTTTGGCCAGGGTAGGAGCTGAAGCTTTCTTT; cdr3_aa: CASSTALARVGAEAFF
d_call: NA; v_call: TRBV6-5; clone_size: few; j_call: TRBJ1-5; cdr3_nt: TGTGCCAGCAACACACAGGTGGTGAATCAGCCCCAGCATTTT; cdr3_aa: CASNTQVVNQPQHF
d_call: TRBD2; v_call: TRBV7-9; clone_size: NA; j_call: TRBJ2-1; cdr3_nt: TGTGCCAGCAGCTTAAAAGGGGCGGGACTAGCTCTCAATGAGCAGTTCTTC; cdr3_aa: CASSLKGAGLALNEQFF
d_call: NA; v_call: TRBV6-4; clone_size: NA; j_call: TRBJ2-5; cdr3_nt: TGTGCCAGCAGAACCGGGACTGCCGCGGGGGAGACCCAGTACTTC; cdr3_aa: CASRTGTAAGETQYF
d_call: TRBD1; v_call: TRBV6-5; clone_size: NA; j_call: TRBJ1-2; cdr3_nt: TGTGCCAGCAGTTACTCGACAGGGCATGGCTACACCTTC; cdr3_aa: CASSYSTGHGYTF
d_call: NA; v_call: TRBV11-2; clone_size: NA; j_call: TRBJ2-7; cdr3_nt: TGTGCCAGCAGCGGGGTTGTGGGAGGCGAGCAGTACTTC; cdr3_aa: CASSGVVGGEQYF
d_call: NA; v_call: TRBV28; clone_size: NA; j_call: TRBJ2-7; cdr3_nt: TGTGCCAGCAGGGAGGGACGGATCCGATACGAGCAGTACTTC; cdr3_aa: CASREGRIRYEQYF
d_call: TRBD1; v_call: TRBV29-1; clone_size: NA; j_call: TRBJ1-3; cdr3_nt: TGCAGCGTCCGACAGGGTTCTGGAAACACCATATATTTT; cdr3_aa: CSVRQGSGNTIYF
d_call: TRBD1; v_call: TRBV4-2; clone_size: NA; j_call: TRBJ1-1; cdr3_nt: TGTGCCAGCAGCCAACAACCCGGGACAGTGACCACTGAAGCTTTCTTT; cdr3_aa: CASSQQPGTVTTEAFF
d_call: TRBD2; v_call: TRBV3-1/TRBV3-2; clone_size: NA; j_call: TRBJ2-5; cdr3_nt: TGTGCCAGCAGCCCCGAGACTAGCTGGGAGACCCAGTACTTC; cdr3_aa: CASSPETSWETQYF
d_call: NA; v_call: TRBV5-1; clone_size: NA; j_call: TRBJ1-2; cdr3_nt: TGCGCCAGCAGCTCGCAGACAGATCTCTATGGCTACACCTTC; cdr3_aa: CASSSQTDLYGYTF
d_call: NA; v_call: TRBV7-2; clone_size: few; j_call: TRBJ1-2; cdr3_nt: TGTGCCAGCAGCCCACTCGTTGCGGGGGGCTCTGGCTACACCTTC; cdr3_aa: CASSPLVAGGSGYTF